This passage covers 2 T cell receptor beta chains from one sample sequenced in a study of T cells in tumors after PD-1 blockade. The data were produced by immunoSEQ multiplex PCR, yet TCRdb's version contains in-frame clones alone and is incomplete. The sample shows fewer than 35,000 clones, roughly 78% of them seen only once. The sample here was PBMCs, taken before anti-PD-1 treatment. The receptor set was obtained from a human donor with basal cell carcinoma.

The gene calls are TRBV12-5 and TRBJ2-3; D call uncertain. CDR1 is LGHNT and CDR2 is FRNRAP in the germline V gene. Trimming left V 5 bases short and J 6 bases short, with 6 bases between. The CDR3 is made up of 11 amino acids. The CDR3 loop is CASGAPDTQYF. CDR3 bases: TGTGCTAGTGGTGCCCCGGATACGCAGTATTTT.

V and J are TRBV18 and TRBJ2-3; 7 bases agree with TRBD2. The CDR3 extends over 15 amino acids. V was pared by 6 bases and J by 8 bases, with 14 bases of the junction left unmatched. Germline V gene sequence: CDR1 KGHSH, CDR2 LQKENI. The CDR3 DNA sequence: TGTGCCAGCTCGCGGGAGCGGGGCCCTGATCGTACGCAGTATTTT. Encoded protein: CASSRERGPDRTQYF.